A single T cell receptor beta chain is shown here with its context. This sample was taken from a study of blood T cell repertoires in COVID-19. This CDR3 spans 19 amino acids. V was pared by 2 bases and J by 0 bases, with 22 bases between. CDR1 SGHTA and CDR2 FQGNSA come from the germline V gene. How the authors handled the data: From reference gene primer amplification, estimates of nucleated cell counts were derived. Profiled with immunoSEQ multiplex PCR; TCRdb holds only in-frame clones, not every one. The DNA was the basis for D and trimming; V, J and clone size are from that table. The sample lists over 200,000 clones; roughly 80% were seen once.

This sequence joins TRBV7-2 and TRBJ1-1; D possibly corresponds to TRBD1 (6 bases). Sequencing input: peripheral blood. This receptor was obtained from a woman over 75 with active or convalescent COVID-19. The CDR3 DNA is TGTGCCAGCAGCTTAAGTTTGCCTACACCCGGACAGTTGAACACTGAAGCTTTCTTT. Protein product: CASSLSLPTPGQLNTEAFF.